Listed below are T cell receptor beta chains from one sample, sequenced in a study of Ad26.COV2.S vaccination and SARS-CoV-2 variants. This table comes from immunoSEQ multiplex PCR, and its TCRdb copy is limited to in-frame clones, with some not included. This sample carries about 500,000 clones, roughly 87% of them seen once, and the ten largest clones take approximately 1.7%. Sequencing was performed on peripheral blood, taken in a trial of Ad26.COV2.S vaccine versus placebo. Receptors originate from a person between 18 and 65 years old who received the Ad26.COV2.S COVID-19 vaccine or a placebo. The CDR3 runs from the conserved cysteine through the conserved F or W. Fields, in order: V gene, clone size, D gene, J gene, CDR3 length, CDR3 protein, CDR3 DNA. A D gene is named only where the DNA matches it firmly. Clone size, where shown, is once, few, many, or a class for clones that have expanded.

TRBV18,-,-,TRBJ1-2,15,CASSPRTATNYGYTF,TGTGCCAGCTCACCGCGGACAGCCACTAACTATGGCTACACCTTC
TRBV30,-,-,TRBJ1-4,11,CAWSAWEKLFF,TGTGCCTGGAGTGCCTGGGAAAAACTGTTTTTT
TRBV28,few,-,TRBJ1-2,12,CASSLSTGGYTF,TGTGCCAGCAGTTTATCCACTGGGGGCTACACCTTC
TRBV15,-,-,TRBJ2-4,13,CATSRESPNIQYF,TGTGCCACCAGCAGAGAGTCGCCCAACATTCAGTACTTC
TRBV6-1,-,-,TRBJ1-6,14,CASSEAGYNSPLHF,TGTGCCAGCAGTGAAGCGGGCTATAATTCACCCCTCCACTTT
TRBV9,-,-,TRBJ2-1,15,CASSVAGTQWNEQFF,TGTGCCAGCAGCGTAGCTGGGACCCAATGGAATGAGCAGTTCTTC
TRBV19,-,-,TRBJ1-1,13,CASRDHMNTEAFF,TGTGCCAGCCGGGACCATATGAACACTGAAGCTTTCTTT
TRBV19,-,TRBD2,TRBJ2-5,19,CASSQGSLAGGRRRETQYF,TGTGCCAGTAGTCAGGGGAGTCTAGCGGGGGGTAGGCGCCGGGAGACCCAGTACTTC
TRBV11-2,-,-,TRBJ1-2,15,CASSLGRQGHYGYTF,TGTGCCAGCAGCTTAGGTCGTCAGGGGCACTATGGCTACACCTTC
TRBV14,-,TRBD1,TRBJ1-6,19,CASSQDIRTGGAYNSPLHF,TGTGCCAGCAGCCAAGATATTCGGACAGGGGGTGCCTATAATTCACCCCTCCACTTT
TRBV19,-,-,TRBJ2-3,14,CASSEQASTDTQYF,TGTGCCAGTAGTGAGCAGGCGAGCACAGATACGCAGTATTTT
TRBV15,-,TRBD2,TRBJ2-1,14,CATSAAGPYNEQFF,TGTGCCACCAGCGCAGCGGGGCCATACAATGAGCAGTTCTTC
TRBV9,-,-,TRBJ2-6,13,CASSVPGANVLTF,TGTGCCAGCAGCGTGCCGGGGGCCAACGTCCTGACTTTC
TRBV7-6,-,-,TRBJ1-1,8,CATKRAFF,TGTGCCACCAAACGAGCTTTCTTT
TRBV7-2,-,TRBD1,TRBJ2-1,16,CASSLAGTGGYNEQFF,TGTGCCAGCAGCTTAGCCGGGACAGGGGGATACAATGAGCAGTTCTTC
TRBV6-2/TRBV6-3,once,-,TRBJ1-5,16,CASSYRYRYSNQPQHF,TGTGCCAGCAGTTACAGGTATCGGTATAGCAATCAGCCCCAGCATTTT
TRBV28,-,-,TRBJ1-1,15,CASSQSGVGRTEAFF,TGTGCCAGCAGTCAGTCGGGGGTAGGTCGCACTGAAGCTTTCTTT
TRBV7-8,-,TRBD1,TRBJ2-5,20,CASSRKPLEYGTGWLETQYF,TGTGCCAGCAGCCGTAAGCCGCTAGAATATGGGACAGGGTGGTTAGAGACCCAGTACTTC
TRBV5-1,-,TRBD1,TRBJ1-4,16,CASSFLAGTGVEKLFF,TGCGCCAGCAGCTTCCTCGCGGGGACAGGGGTTGAAAAACTGTTTTTT
TRBV7-8,-,TRBD2,TRBJ2-1,19,CASSLRGLAGGLSYNEQFF,TGTGCCAGCAGCTTGCGAGGACTAGCGGGGGGGCTTAGCTACAATGAGCAGTTCTTC
TRBV18,-,TRBD1,TRBJ1-2,14,CASSPRQGGHGYTF,TGTGCCAGCTCACCCAGACAGGGGGGTCACGGCTACACCTTC
TRBV5-1,-,-,TRBJ2-6,19,CASSQPPWSRTTGANVLTF,TGCGCCAGCAGCCAGCCCCCGTGGAGCCGTACGACTGGGGCCAACGTCCTGACTTTC
TRBV11-2,-,-,TRBJ2-2,15,CASSPHQGTGGELFF,TGTGCCAGCAGCCCCCACCAAGGGACGGGCGGGGAGCTGTTTTTT
TRBV28,-,TRBD1,TRBJ1-2,14,CASSPSGGPYGYTF,TGTGCCAGCAGCCCATCAGGGGGCCCCTATGGCTACACCTTC
TRBV7-9,-,TRBD2,TRBJ2-7,14,CASSLEGLVGEQYF,TGTGCCAGCAGCTTAGAGGGACTAGTTGGCGAGCAGTACTTC
TRBV7-8,-,-,TRBJ1-3,11,CASSLGNTIYF,TGTGCCAGCAGCCTTGGAAACACCATATATTTT
TRBV11-2,-,-,TRBJ1-2,15,CASSLNPGANYGYTF,TGTGCCAGCAGCTTAAATCCAGGAGCTAACTATGGCTACACCTTC
TRBV5-1,-,-,TRBJ2-4,16,CASSWPQLRGKNIQYF,TGCGCCAGCAGCTGGCCCCAACTGCGGGGCAAAAACATTCAGTACTTC
TRBV18,-,-,TRBJ2-7,15,CASSPYVKSSYEQYF,TGTGCCAGCTCACCATACGTGAAGTCCTCCTACGAGCAGTACTTC
TRBV2,-,-,TRBJ2-5,13,CASTRVRQETQYF,TGTGCCAGCACACGGGTTCGACAAGAGACCCAGTACTTC
TRBV29-1,-,-,TRBJ1-2,11,CSVESNYGYTF,TGCAGCGTTGAATCCAACTATGGCTACACCTTC
TRBV7-8,-,TRBD1,TRBJ2-2,16,CASSHYRGRNTGELFF,TGTGCCAGCAGCCACTACAGGGGGAGGAACACCGGGGAGCTGTTTTTT
TRBV7-8,-,TRBD1,TRBJ2-7,14,CASSLTDRGLEQYF,TGTGCCAGCAGCTTAACCGACAGGGGGCTCGAGCAGTACTTC
TRBV27,-,-,TRBJ2-1,14,CASSFVRSSFEQFF,TGTGCCAGCAGTTTTGTACGTTCTAGTTTTGAGCAGTTCTTC
TRBV4-2,-,TRBD1,TRBJ2-7,12,CASSQGPYEQYF,TGTGCCAGTTCACAGGGGCCCTACGAGCAGTACTTC
TRBV25-1,-,-,TRBJ2-7,12,CASRDSTYEQYF,TGTGCCAGCAGGGACAGCACCTACGAGCAGTACTTC
TRBV11-2,-,-,TRBJ1-4,15,CASSLAGRSNEKLFF,TGTGCCAGCAGCTTAGCGGGGAGATCTAATGAAAAACTGTTTTTT
TRBV5-1,-,-,TRBJ1-2,17,CASSLGQGRVSNYGYTF,TGCGCCAGCAGCTTGGGTCAGGGAAGGGTTAGCAACTATGGCTACACCTTC
TRBV18,-,TRBD2,TRBJ2-7,16,CASSIGVAGLSYEQYF,TGTGCCAGCTCAATTGGGGTAGCGGGGCTCTCCTACGAGCAGTACTTC
TRBV28,-,TRBD1,TRBJ1-2,14,CASSPGTGSYGYTF,TGTGCCAGCAGTCCAGGGACAGGGAGCTATGGCTACACCTTC
TRBV5-6,-,-,TRBJ1-2,14,CASSLRVEGAPNTF,TGTGCCAGCAGCTTGAGGGTAGAAGGGGCACCAAACACCTTC
TRBV18,-,TRBD1,TRBJ1-1,14,CASSPGQGGSEAFF,TGTGCCAGCTCACCAGGACAGGGAGGTAGTGAAGCTTTCTTT
TRBV18,-,TRBD1,TRBJ1-2,18,CASSLAGTGNTFNYGYTF,TGTGCCAGCTCACTTGCCGGGACAGGGAATACTTTCAACTATGGCTACACCTTC
TRBV18,-,-,TRBJ1-2,14,CASSPTVANYGYTF,TGTGCCAGCTCACCGACAGTAGCTAACTATGGCTACACCTTC
TRBV11-2,-,TRBD2,TRBJ2-4,17,CASSGRLAGEAKNIQYF,TGTGCCAGCAGCGGCCGACTAGCGGGGGAAGCCAAAAACATTCAGTACTTC
TRBV28,-,-,TRBJ2-7,11,CASQSSYEQYF,TGTGCCAGCCAATCCTCCTACGAGCAGTACTTC
TRBV18,-,TRBD2,TRBJ2-1,14,CASSTSGSFNEQFF,TGTGCCAGCTCCACTAGCGGGAGTTTTAATGAGCAGTTCTTC
TRBV19,-,-,TRBJ1-1,14,CASSIGDILTEAFF,TGTGCCAGTAGTATAGGGGACATCCTGACTGAAGCTTTCTTT
TRBV11-2,-,TRBD1,TRBJ1-2,13,CASSFSTGHGYTF,TGTGCCAGCAGCTTCTCGACAGGGCATGGCTACACCTTC
TRBV2,-,-,TRBJ1-1,16,CASIGRVLSLDTEAFF,TGTGCCAGCATAGGCAGGGTCCTTTCGTTGGACACTGAAGCTTTCTTT
TRBV28,-,-,TRBJ1-5,12,CASSPGNQPQHF,TGTGCCAGCAGTCCAGGGAATCAGCCCCAGCATTTT
TRBV6-2/TRBV6-3,-,-,TRBJ2-1,15,CASSSNFLVNNEQFF,TGTGCCAGCAGTTCGAATTTCTTGGTAAACAATGAGCAGTTCTTC
TRBV3-1/TRBV3-2,-,-,TRBJ2-7,14,CASSLAARGYEQYF,TGTGCCAGCAGCCTCGCAGCTCGGGGCTACGAGCAGTACTTC
TRBV10-3,-,TRBD1,TRBJ2-1,15,CAISETTGVYNEQFF,TGTGCCATCAGTGAGACGACAGGGGTTTACAATGAGCAGTTCTTC
TRBV2,-,-,TRBJ2-3,13,CASRWYVTDTQYF,TGTGCCAGCAGGTGGTACGTGACAGATACGCAGTATTTT
TRBV5-1,-,-,TRBJ2-3,16,CASSPWTGISTDTQYF,TGCGCCAGCAGCCCGTGGACGGGGATTAGCACAGATACGCAGTATTTT